Listed below are T cell receptor beta chains from one sample, sequenced in a study of shared clonotypes between healthy human individuals. Measured with immunoSEQ multiplex PCR; TCRdb has only the in-frame clones, and not every one. The sample has some 1,900,000 clones, just under 95% seen once. The sample comprised naive CD8+ T cells sorted from blood. Every receptor here comes from a man aged 18 to 29 in good health. Each CDR3 is given with its conserved first and last residue. The D gene is left open where the match is weak. A clone size is listed for some rows: how often the clone was seen (once, few, many), or a class if it is expanded.

v_gene	d_gene	j_gene	abundance	CDR3nt	CDR3aa
TRBV9	.	TRBJ2-1	.	TGTGCCAGCAGCCCCCTTAGCTCCTACAATGAGCAGTTCTTC	CASSPLSSYNEQFF
TRBV11-3	TRBD2	TRBJ2-1	.	TGTGCCAGCAGCTTAGACCGGGAGGGCCTCTACAATGAGCAGTTCTTC	CASSLDREGLYNEQFF
TRBV7-9	TRBD2	TRBJ2-3	.	TGTGCCAGCAGCTTAGGGGGCGCTAGCGGGGATACGCAGTATTTT	CASSLGGASGDTQYF
TRBV29-1	.	TRBJ1-2	.	TGCAGCGTTCTAACAGGGAGCTATGGCTACACCTTC	CSVLTGSYGYTF
TRBV7-9	.	TRBJ2-2	once	TGTGCCAGCAGTACGCTGGAGCTGTTTTTT	CASSTLELFF
TRBV7-8	.	TRBJ2-1	.	TGTGCCAGCAGCTTAGCTGGAATACACTCCTACAATGAGCAGTTCTTC	CASSLAGIHSYNEQFF
TRBV27	.	TRBJ2-3	.	TGTGCCAGCAGTGGGGCGGGCACAGATACGCAGTATTTT	CASSGAGTDTQYF
TRBV4-1	TRBD2	TRBJ2-1	.	TGCGCCAGCAGAACAGCAGACGGGACTAGCGGATTTACTTTCGACAATGAGCAGTTCTTC	CASRTADGTSGFTFDNEQFF
TRBV6-1	.	TRBJ1-5	.	TGTGCCAGCAGGGCAGACAGCCCCAGACAGCCCCAGCATTTT	CASRADSPRQPQHF
TRBV7-6	.	TRBJ2-3	.	TGTGCCAGCAGCTTAACCCCAGCAGGGAGGAGCACAGATACGCAGTATTTT	CASSLTPAGRSTDTQYF
TRBV7-6	.	TRBJ1-2	.	TGTGCCAGCAGCTTAGTAGCCGGGGGCGAAGGCTACACCTTC	CASSLVAGGEGYTF
TRBV11-2	.	TRBJ2-3	.	TGTGCCAGCAGCTCCGGCCGGGACGGAGCTTGGGGAGATACGCAGTATTTT	CASSSGRDGAWGDTQYF
TRBV27	.	TRBJ1-1	.	TGTGCCAGCTCCCGGGAGGGGAGGAACACTGAAGCTTTCTTT	CASSREGRNTEAFF
TRBV13	TRBD2	TRBJ2-4	.	TGTGCCAGCAGCGGTCCCGGACTAGCTAAAAACATTCAGTACTTC	CASSGPGLAKNIQYF
TRBV4-1	TRBD2	TRBJ2-7	.	TGCGCCAGCAGCCAAGAACTAGCGGGGGTTGACTACGAGCAGTACTTC	CASSQELAGVDYEQYF
TRBV12-5	.	TRBJ1-5	.	TGTGCTAGTGGTTTCTCTTGGGGCCGGGGACAAGATTATCAGCCCCAGCATTTT	CASGFSWGRGQDYQPQHF
TRBV28	.	TRBJ1-2	.	TGTGCCAGTACTAAAATTCAGGGTTACTATGGCTACACCTTC	CASTKIQGYYGYTF
TRBV5-1	.	TRBJ1-6	.	TGCGCCAGCAGCTCAACAGGGCATGGGAATAATTCACCCCTCCACTTT	CASSSTGHGNNSPLHF
TRBV10-2	.	TRBJ1-5	.	TGCGCCAGCAGTGAGTCAAGCAGTAGCAATCAGCCCCAGCATTTT	CASSESSSSNQPQHF
TRBV9	.	TRBJ2-3	.	TGTGCCAGCAGCCCGGGGACTAGCACAGATACGCAGTATTTT	CASSPGTSTDTQYF
TRBV11-2	TRBD1	TRBJ1-2	.	TGTGCCAGCAGCCCAGGGACAGGGGGCAATCCTAACTATGGCTACACCTTC	CASSPGTGGNPNYGYTF